A single sample is the source of the 10 T cell receptor beta chains below, sequenced in a study of OX40 agonist ivuxolimab in advanced cancers. Repertoires were generated with immunoSEQ multiplex PCR, while TCRdb's copy carries only in-frame clones and drops some. The table records some 44,000 clones, approximately 90% of them present only once. Source: CD4+ or CD8+ T cells sorted from blood, taken in a trial of the OX40 agonist ivuxolimab. All receptors derive from an adult with an advanced solid tumor such as melanoma, head and neck, liver or kidney cancer.

The V call is TRBV6-5, the J call TRBJ2-2, with D perhaps assigned TRBD1 or TRBD2 (5 bases each). Trimming pared 8 bases from V and 4 bases from J, leaving 11 bases between. The CDR3 is made up of 13 amino acids. The germline gives CDR1 MNHEY, CDR2 SVGAGI. CDR3 sequence reads: CASAPGPTGELFF. CDR3 bases: TGTGCCAGCGCACCGGGGCCCACCGGGGAGCTGTTTTTT.

The chain combines TRBV5-8 with TRBJ2-1, with D unclear. Germline V CDR1 and CDR2: SGHTS, YDEGEE. With 1 base removed from V and 10 bases from J, the gap between germline ends came to 9 bases. CDR3 length: 12 amino acids. CDR3 DNA sequence: TGTGCCAGCAGCTTGATCGCTCAGGAGCAGTTCTTC. This sequence encodes CASSLIAQEQFF.

The CDR3 here is CASSLKGDTGELFF. The CDR3 DNA follows: TGTGCCAGCAGCTTAAAAGGGGACACCGGGGAGCTGTTTTTT. The chain has TRBV7-2 and TRBJ2-2; tentative D call: TRBD1 (5 bases). The CDR3 is 14 amino acids. V was shortened by 2 bases and J by 3 bases, with 7 bases between the two germline ends. CDR1 is SGHTA and CDR2 is FQGNSA in the germline V gene.

This clone was observed a handful of times. The J gene is TRBJ2-1, the V gene TRBV4-2, with a weak D call TRBD2 (7 bases). The CDR3 is 15 amino acids. Trimming took off 6 bases at V and 5 bases at J, with 17 bases between the two ends. Germline V gives CDR1 LGHNA, CDR2 YNFKEQ. The DNA for the CDR3 is TGTGCCAGCAGTCCCGGCGGGGGCCCCCACAATGAGCAGTTCTTC. Protein sequence: CASSPGGGPHNEQFF.

V and J are TRBV6-6 and TRBJ2-7, with TRBD1 identical over 9 bases. Germline-derived CDR1 and CDR2 are MNHNY and SVGAGI (reference sequence). The ends lost 6 bases at V and 5 bases at J; junction bases unmatched: 5. The CDR3 has 13 amino acids. The CDR3 is CASSPDRGNEQYF. In DNA form, the CDR3 reads TGTGCCAGCAGCCCAGACAGGGGGAACGAGCAGTACTTC.

The chain recombines TRBV19 with TRBJ1-5; 8 bases line up with TRBD1. J gave up 7 bases and V 1 base, and 3 bases lay outside the gene matches. The CDR3 consists of 14 residues. From germline, CDR1 is LNHDA and CDR2 SQIVND (reference sequence). CDR3 DNA: TGTGCCAGTAGTATAGGGACAGGGATCCAGCCCCAGCATTTT. As protein: CASSIGTGIQPQHF.

This rearrangement joins TRBV9 to TRBJ2-7, with 8 bases fitting TRBD2. CDR3 length: 13 residues. CDR1 and CDR2 from the germline V gene are SGDLS and YYNGEE. Trimming at V came to 3 bases and at J to 7 bases, leaving 6 bases not matched to a gene. The CDR3 nucleotides are TGTGCCAGCAGCGGCCTACTAGCGGAGGAGCAGTACTTC. Translating it yields CASSGLLAEEQYF.

The rearrangement links TRBV6-5 to TRBJ2-2, with D tentatively TRBD2 (5 bases). Per germline, CDR1 MNHEY and CDR2 SVGAGI. V gave up 6 bases and J gave up 6 bases, with 11 bases separating them. The CDR3 runs 13 residues. The CDR3 DNA follows: TGTGCCAGCAGGGAACTAGTCCCCGGGGAGCTGTTTTTT. Translating it yields CASRELVPGELFF.

The CDR3 sequence: CSVTGTGVYGYTF. Written as DNA, the CDR3 is TGCAGCGTTACCGGGACAGGAGTCTATGGCTACACCTTC. J is TRBJ1-2 and V is TRBV29-1, with TRBD1 matching over 8 bases. The CDR3 loop spans 13 amino acids. The J segment lost 4 bases and the V segment lost 5 bases, leaving 6 bases of the junction unmatched. The germline V gene has CDR1 SQVTM and CDR2 ANQGSEA.

This sequence joins TRBV11-2 and TRBJ2-7, with TRBD1 matching over 7 bases. The CDR3 sequence is 12 residues long. V shed 5 bases and J 4 bases; nucleotides not matched to a gene: 2. Germline CDR1 is SGHAT and CDR2 is FQNNGV. CDR3 region: CASSVDRYEQYF. CDR3 nucleotides: TGTGCCAGCAGCGTGGACAGGTACGAGCAGTACTTC.